Below, 31 T cell receptor beta chains from the same sample are listed, as sequenced in a study of CXCR3-negative and CXCR3-positive naive CD8 T cells. Libraries were UMI-labeled 5' RACE TRB cDNA. With the 5' RACE reads reprocessed, TCRdb shows one record per CDR3 protein and no DNA. The table counts about 24,000 distinct CDR3 sequences; roughly 3.9% lies in the top ten. Sequenced material: naive CXCR3- CD8+ T cells from blood. Documented subset: CD45RO-CCR7+CD27+CD95- naive CD8+ T cells lacking CXCR3 (TNR3-). These receptors originate from a human donor in good health. Some clones in this sample may be carry-over from other donors' samples.

The V call is TRBV4-3, the J call TRBJ1-1. CDR1 and CDR2 (germline): LGHNA, YSLEER. This CDR3 is 14 amino acids long. Here the CDR3 reads CASSPASAGTEAFF.

The rearrangement links TRBV4-3 to TRBJ2-7; TCRdb designates TRBD1, a call that cannot be tested without DNA. CDR1 is LGHNA, CDR2 YSLEER, per germline. This CDR3 comprises 15 residues. The CDR3: CASSQDRGNSYEQYF.

The J gene is TRBJ1-4, the V gene TRBV4-3; there is no DNA to check the TCRdb D call of TRBD1. Germline CDR1 is LGHNA and CDR2 is YSLEER. CDR3 size: 15 residues. The CDR3: CASSQGTATNEKLFF.

The rearrangement joins TRBV19 to TRBJ1-2. This CDR3 spans 11 amino acids. The germline gives CDR1 LNHDA, CDR2 SQIVND (reference sequence). CDR3 loop: CASRMGSGYTF.

The rearrangement uses TRBV7-9 and TRBJ2-7; absent DNA, TCRdb's TRBD1 call cannot be checked. In germline, CDR1 is SEHNR, CDR2 FQNEAQ (reference sequence). This CDR3 is 14 amino acids long. CDR3 in amino acids: CASSSRDRAYEQYF.

V usage is TRBV7-2 and J usage is TRBJ1-1; the TCRdb call, TRBD1, lacks DNA for checking. The CDR3 loop spans 15 amino acids. Germline values: CDR1 SGHTA, CDR2 FQGNSA. CDR3 protein: CASSPGGLKNTEAFF.

The chain joins TRBV6-6 to TRBJ1-2; the D call from TCRdb, TRBD1, cannot be confirmed without DNA. CDR1 and CDR2 (germline): MNHNY, SVGAGI (reference sequence). CDR3 length equals 18 residues. This CDR3 reads CASSYTERGGGADDGYTF.

This sequence joins TRBV28 and TRBJ2-7; the TCRdb call, TRBD1, lacks DNA for checking. Germline CDR1 and CDR2: MDHEN and SYDVKM. The CDR3 consists of 14 residues. The CDR3 loop reads CASRGRDDSYEQYF.

V is TRBV20-1 and J is TRBJ2-5; the D call from TCRdb, TRBD1, cannot be confirmed without DNA. CDR3 length equals 14 residues. Germline V CDR1 and CDR2: DFQATT, SNEGSKA (reference sequence). The CDR3 region is CSARQGAPEETQYF.

The chain has TRBV20-1 and TRBJ2-1; TCRdb designates TRBD1, a call that cannot be tested without DNA. Looked up from germline, CDR1 is DFQATT and CDR2 is SNEGSKA (reference sequence). The length of the CDR3 is 18 residues. CDR3 sequence: CSARDPSGGENSYNEQFF.

This chain joins TRBV6-5 and TRBJ2-7; TCRdb selects TRBD2, and the lack of DNA leaves this call unchecked. The length of the CDR3 is 18 residues. Germline loops: CDR1 MNHEY, CDR2 SVGAGI. CDR3 amino acids: CASSYSGGSGGAFYEQYF.

V gene TRBV29-1 combines with J gene TRBJ2-3; lacking DNA, the TRBD1 call made by TCRdb goes unchecked. This CDR3 spans 14 amino acids. CDR1 is SQVTM and CDR2 is ANQGSEA in the germline V gene. CDR3 protein: CSASGTESTDTQYF.

The chain is built from TRBV29-1 and TRBJ2-7; TCRdb reports TRBD1, a call that lacks DNA to check it against. This CDR3 contains 14 residues. The germline CDR1 and CDR2 sequences are SQVTM and ANQGSEA. The chain's CDR3 is CSVETDSAAYEQYF.

This chain connects TRBV11-2 to TRBJ2-7. The germline V gene encodes CDR1 SGHAT and CDR2 FQNNGV. This CDR3 spans 12 amino acids. CDR3 sequence: CASSPTLWEQYF.

Judged by frequency, this clonotype is medium-sized. CDR3 residues: CASSHPRGMGGGLSYNEQFF. This chain uses TRBV7-6 with TRBJ2-1; TCRdb's D call, TRBD1, is unchecked because there is no DNA. This CDR3 spans 20 amino acids. The germline V gene encodes CDR1 SGHVS and CDR2 FNYEAQ.

This chain uses TRBV29-1 with TRBJ2-1; TCRdb picks TRBD1, but there is no DNA to check that call. CDR1 is SQVTM, CDR2 ANQGSEA, per germline. This CDR3 comprises 14 residues. The CDR3 here is CSVVGVGGRYEQFF.

The rearrangement joins TRBV29-1 to TRBJ2-7; absent DNA, TCRdb's TRBD1 call cannot be checked. From germline, CDR1 is SQVTM and CDR2 ANQGSEA. The CDR3 length is 16 residues. CDR3 sequence reads: CSVESTRPGEGYEQYF.

The genes are TRBV12-3 or TRBV12-4 and TRBJ2-7; TCRdb proposes TRBD1, but this gene call is untestable without DNA. The CDR3 totals 13 residues. The CDR3 is CASRGAPDYEQYF.

This chain connects TRBV7-2 to TRBJ2-7; TCRdb's D call, TRBD2, is unchecked because there is no DNA. The CDR3 runs to 16 residues. The germline gives CDR1 SGHTA, CDR2 FQGNSA. Here the CDR3 reads CASSLAGAIPSYEQYF.

This chain links TRBV4-3 with TRBJ2-5; TCRdb designates TRBD2, a call that cannot be tested without DNA. CDR3 length: 16 amino acids. Germline V gene data show CDR1 as LGHNA and CDR2 as YSLEER. Here the CDR3 reads CASSQDWTSGYETQYF.

CDR3 sequence: CASSKRSGAMNTEAFF. This chain joins TRBV25-1 and TRBJ1-1; TCRdb's D call of TRBD1 is untestable without DNA. The CDR3 loop spans 16 amino acids. Germline CDR1 reads MGHDK; CDR2 reads SYGVNS. Full variable domain (missing parts from reference TRBV25-1 and TRBJ1-1): EADIYQTPRYLVIGTGKKITLECSQTMGHDKMYWYQQDPGMELHLIHYSYGVNSTEKGDLSSESTVSRIRTEHFPLTLESARPSHTSQYLCASSKRSGAMNTEAFFGQGTRLTVV.

Its frequency marks this clonotype as medium-sized. V is TRBV7-2 and J is TRBJ2-5; the TCRdb D gene call, TRBD1, has no DNA to confirm it. CDR1 and CDR2 (germline): SGHTA, FQGNSA. This CDR3 has 15 residues. CDR3 residues: CASSLPTSGGETQYF.

The J gene is TRBJ2-7, the V gene TRBV28. Germline V gene lookup returns CDR1 MDHEN and CDR2 SYDVKM. The CDR3 sequence is 13 residues long. CDR3 residues: CASSLGFSYEQYF.

The rearrangement links TRBV29-1 to TRBJ2-2; no DNA is available, so the TRBD2 call from TCRdb remains unchecked. Germline-derived CDR1 and CDR2 are SQVTM and ANQGSEA. The CDR3 is made up of 13 amino acids. CDR3: CSVDVGLAGELFF.

The gene calls are TRBV7-9 and TRBJ1-2; TCRdb proposes TRBD1, but this gene call is untestable without DNA. This CDR3 is 21 amino acids long. The germline V gene encodes CDR1 SEHNR and CDR2 FQNEAQ (reference sequence). CDR3 region: CASSSTRTGGRNRKANYGYTF.

The rearrangement links TRBV21-1 to TRBJ2-3; checking the TCRdb D call of TRBD1 is not possible without DNA. TRBV21-1 is flagged as a pseudogene. The CDR3 has 17 residues. CDR3 in amino acids: CASSNTQRDRATDTQYF.

V gene TRBV11-3 combines with J gene TRBJ2-7; the TRBD2 assignment by TCRdb is unverifiable without DNA. The CDR3 is 16 residues long. Germline V gene lookup returns CDR1 SGHNT and CDR2 YENEEA. CDR3 in amino acids: CASSLANRTSEDEQYF.

The chain links TRBV7-9 to TRBJ2-5; with no DNA, the TCRdb D assignment of TRBD2 cannot be verified. The CDR3 length is 16 residues. Per the germline V gene, CDR1 is SEHNR and CDR2 is FQNEAQ (reference sequence). The CDR3 reads CASSLGFTPGGETQYF.

This rearrangement joins TRBV11-3 to TRBJ2-5; TCRdb names TRBD2, which stays unverified in the absence of DNA. The CDR3 runs to 15 residues. The germline V gene has CDR1 SGHNT and CDR2 YENEEA. CDR3 amino acids: CASSNGLAGAETQYF.

The CDR3 loop reads CASSVGLAGIYEQYF. The chain joins TRBV10-1 to TRBJ2-7; absent DNA, TCRdb's TRBD2 call cannot be checked. Germline CDR1 reads WNHNN; CDR2 reads SYGVQD (reference sequence). This CDR3 contains 15 residues.

The chain couples TRBV27 to TRBJ2-7; TCRdb selects TRBD1, and the lack of DNA leaves this call unchecked. Per the germline V gene, CDR1 is MNHEY and CDR2 is SMNVEV (reference sequence). The CDR3 is made up of 14 amino acids. CDR3 in amino acids: CASSFGTSTYEQYF.